This T cell receptor (beta chain) was documented in a study of cytomegalovirus exposure and HLA in healthy donors. About the study: A prior analysis found 117 million unique TCR beta sequences from 150 million to 200 million T cells. Unique TCRs from HLA-typed donors, 85 million to 100 million of them, were held in an early data release.

Primers: 60 Vbeta forward and 13 Jbeta reverse. In the original workflow: Approximately 11 million of the about 80 million unique TCR beta chains counted in a later analysis were shared. Clones were sequenced by immunoSEQ multiplex PCR, and TCRdb holds only the in-frame ones, with some missing. That table supplies the V and J calls and clone size; D and trimming were determined from the DNA. The sample consists of 65,000 to 95,000 clones, roughly 78% of them appearing once. Germline V gives CDR1 MNHNS, CDR2 SASEGT. The V end was cut by 4 bases, the J end by 6 bases, with 28 bases between. CDR3 length: 18 amino acids.

The clonotype was recovered from a male donor in good health and CMV-seropositive. V gene TRBV6-1 combines with J gene TRBJ2-7; D is perhaps TRBD2 (7 bases). Sequenced material: PBMCs. The CDR3 DNA follows: TGTGCCAGCAGTGGGGTGGCCGGCTCGGGGGAGGGGGGCCGCGAGCAGTACTTC. Protein: CASSGVAGSGEGGREQYF.